This TCR beta chain was recorded in a study of immune evolution from preneoplasia to lung adenocarcinoma. Study-wide context: HLA loss of heterozygosity: roughly 6.6% AIS, about 15% MIA, 30% to 35% ADC, none AAH.

Germline assignment: CDR1 MDHEN and CDR2 SYDVKM. This CDR3 is built from 14 residues. The germline V and J ends were trimmed by 6 bases and 1 base, with 12 bases remaining between them. General observations from the study: Top clone frequencies peaked in normal lung, apparently declining through invasive adenocarcinoma. Highest clonality occurred in KRAS-mutant, not EGFR-mutant or double wild-type, nodules.

Here immunoSEQ multiplex PCR was the method, and the copy in TCRdb shows in-frame clones only, minus some. The sample consists of approximately 15,000 clones, approximately 85% of them appearing once. This clone was observed a handful of times. The antigen remains unidentified. Input material: FFPE lung adenocarcinoma in situ tissue. This sequence joins TRBV28 and TRBJ2-5; D remains ambiguous. This sequence originates from a donor aged 70 or over with lung adenocarcinoma. CDR3 DNA: TGTGCCAGCAGCGGTGTAAGACTCCAAGAGACCCAGTACTTC. Protein: CASSGVRLQETQYF.